The 27 T cell receptor beta chains presented below share a single source sample, sequenced in a study of T cells in Graves' hyperthyroidism and ophthalmopathy. It was RNA transcripts that yielded the amplified TCR beta CDR3 regions. The HTBI set primed first-round TCR CDR3 RT-PCR. TCRdb passed the multiplex PCR reads through MiXCR, listing each CDR3 protein once. The data show about 620,000 distinct CDR3 sequences, around 15% seen once. Sequenced material: blood. The receptors were gathered from a woman younger than 45 with Graves' hyperthyroidism.

The J gene is TRBJ1-2, the V gene TRBV6-6, with D unclear. Per germline, CDR1 MNHNY and CDR2 SVGAGI (reference sequence). The CDR3 has 16 amino acids. V was pared by 4 bases and J by 4 bases, with 19 bases between. The CDR3 region is CASSFQGINAIYGYTF. The CDR3 nucleotides read TGTGCCAGCAGTTTCCAAGGTATCAACGCCATCTATGGCTACACCTTC.

This clonotype was counted a few times. This chain links TRBV27 with TRBJ2-4, with TRBD1 matching over 10 bases. V lost 5 bases and J lost 7; bases outside the gene matches: 5. Germline V gives CDR1 MNHEY, CDR2 SMNVEV (reference sequence). The CDR3 is 14 amino acids. For the CDR3, the DNA is TGTGCCAGCAGTATTCGGACAGGGGGGAACATTCAGTACTTC. Residues: CASSIRTGGNIQYF.

This clonotype appeared a few times. The chain links TRBV28 to TRBJ2-7; TRBD2 matches 14 bases. Germline V gives CDR1 MDHEN, CDR2 SYDVKM. The V gene end was trimmed by 6 bases and the J gene end by 4 bases; junction bases not matched to a gene: 8. The CDR3 has 16 residues. The chain's CDR3 is CASSPGTSGRRYEQYF. CDR3 in DNA: TGTGCCAGCAGCCCTGGGACTAGCGGGAGAAGATACGAGCAGTACTTC.

This clonotype showed up many times. The gene calls are TRBV20-1 and TRBJ2-5; 8 bases are shared with TRBD2. Trimming cost V 5 bases and J 5 bases; bases outside gene matches: 10. This CDR3 region has 14 residues. Germline loops: CDR1 DFQATT, CDR2 SNEGSKA (reference sequence). CDR3 coding DNA: TGCAGTGCTCCCCCAGCGGGAGTTGGGGAGACCCAGTACTTC. As protein: CSAPPAGVGETQYF.

V gene TRBV9 combines with J gene TRBJ2-1; the match to TRBD2 covers 9 bases. The germline V gene has CDR1 SGDLS and CDR2 YYNGEE. The CDR3 spans 15 residues. V lost 4 bases to trimming and J lost 3 bases; unmatched junction nucleotides: 5. CDR3 region: CASSTSGGNYNEQFF. The CDR3 DNA reads TGTGCCAGCAGCACCAGCGGGGGGAACTACAATGAGCAGTTCTTC.

This clonotype appeared many times. The V and J genes are TRBV20-1 and TRBJ2-7; 7 bases are shared with TRBD1. The CDR3 spans 15 residues. V was pared by 4 bases and J by 0 bases, with 9 bases of the junction left unmatched. Germline V CDR1 and CDR2: DFQATT, SNEGSKA (reference sequence). CDR3 loop: CSATLSGGSSYEQYF. CDR3 in DNA: TGCAGTGCTACCCTCTCAGGGGGTAGCTCCTACGAGCAGTACTTC.

This clonotype was picked up a small number of times. The V call is TRBV2, the J call TRBJ2-2, with 7 bases matching TRBD2. The CDR3 consists of 13 residues. J lost 6 bases, V lost 4 bases, and 2 bases had no gene match. Germline lookup yields CDR1 SNHLY and CDR2 FYNNEI. The CDR3 DNA follows: TGTGCCAGCAGTGCCCTAGCGGCCGGGGAGCTGTTTTTT. Translating gives CASSALAAGELFF.

This clonotype showed up many times. The genes are TRBV11-2 and TRBJ2-7; TRBD1 aligns across 7 bases. The CDR3 loop spans 15 amino acids. V shed 1 base, J shed 2 bases, and the junction held 5 bases outside the gene matches. The V gene's germline CDR1 is SGHAT and CDR2 FQNNGV. Here the CDR3 reads CASSLVGQLPYEQYF. In DNA form, the CDR3 reads TGTGCCAGCAGCTTAGTGGGACAGCTCCCCTACGAGCAGTACTTC.

This clonotype came up many times. The J gene is TRBJ1-2, the V gene TRBV18, with a weak D call TRBD1 (5 bases). Trimming shortened V by 3 bases and J by 6 bases, and 8 bases separated the two germline ends. The germline CDR1 and CDR2 sequences are KGHSH and LQKENI. This CDR3 contains 12 residues. CDR3 residues: CASSPTADGYTF. The CDR3 bases are TGTGCCAGCTCACCGACAGCGGATGGCTACACCTTC.

The rearrangement uses TRBV7-8 and TRBJ2-2; 8 bases fit TRBD1. The V gene's germline CDR1 is SGHVS and CDR2 FQNEAQ. This CDR3 is 15 amino acids long. V lost 4 bases to trimming and J lost 8 bases; unmatched junction nucleotides: 9. CDR3 residues: CASSSQQGEEGELFF. CDR3 DNA: TGTGCCAGCAGCTCTCAACAGGGGGAGGAGGGGGAGCTGTTTTTT. Filled out from reference TRBV7-8 and TRBJ2-2, the complete variable domain reads GAGVSQSPRYKVAKRGQDVALRCDPISGHVSLFWYQQALGQGPEFLTYFQNEAQLDKSGLPSDRFFAERPEGSVSTLKIQRTQQEDSAVYLCASSSQQGEEGELFFGEGSRLTVL.

This clonotype has a count of ten or more. The chain employs TRBV28 and TRBJ2-7; 10 bases fit TRBD2. The ends lost 9 bases at V and 0 bases at J; junction bases unmatched: 8. The CDR3 is 15 residues long. Germline V gene data show CDR1 as MDHEN and CDR2 as SYDVKM. The CDR3 spells CASFPSGRASYEQYF. CDR3 DNA sequence: TGTGCCAGTTTCCCGAGCGGGAGGGCCTCCTACGAGCAGTACTTC. Supplemented by reference TRBV28 and TRBJ2-7, the full variable domain reads DVKVTQSSRYLVKRTGEKVFLECVQDMDHENMFWYRQDPGLGLRLIYFSYDVKMKEKGDIPEGYSVSREKKERFSLILESASTNQTSMYLCASFPSGRASYEQYFGPGTRLTVT.

This clonotype was detected many times. Here the CDR3 reads CASSLLPRSDEQFF. CDR3 sequence (DNA): TGCGCCAGCAGCTTGCTCCCGCGGTCCGATGAGCAGTTCTTC. The chain couples TRBV5-1 to TRBJ2-1; no clear D gene. Germline V gives CDR1 SGHRS, CDR2 YFSETQ. V shed 1 base and J shed 8 bases, with 13 bases lying between them. The CDR3 loop spans 14 amino acids.

This clonotype has only a few counts. CDR3 sequence reads: CASSPPLLSGSRSDTQYF. CDR3 DNA sequence: TGTGCCAGCTCACCACCACTGTTGAGCGGGAGCAGGTCAGATACGCAGTATTTT. J is TRBJ2-3 and V is TRBV18, with TRBD2 matching 8 bases. CDR3 length equals 18 residues. Trimming removed 0 bases from V and 4 bases from J; junction bases left unmatched: 12. Germline assignment: CDR1 KGHSH and CDR2 LQKENI.

This clonotype was observed at least ten times. The chain has TRBV6-1 and TRBJ2-1; D gene unclear. The V and J ends lost 6 bases and 0 bases respectively, with 15 bases between them. Germline-derived CDR1 and CDR2 are MNHNS and SASEGT. CDR3 length: 16 residues. As DNA, the CDR3 is TGTGCCAGCAGGTCTTTAGCATCGAGCTCCTACAATGAGCAGTTCTTC. Protein sequence: CASRSLASSSYNEQFF.

This clonotype was detected many times. The chain is built from TRBV5-1 and TRBJ2-3; a weak D match, TRBD2 (5 bases). Trimming cost V 0 bases and J 5 bases, with 10 bases left between them. Germline assignment: CDR1 SGHRS and CDR2 YFSETQ. The CDR3 is 14 residues long. The DNA for the CDR3 is TGCGCCAGCAGCTTGGACCCGGAGGAAGATACGCAGTATTTT. Translated, it gives CASSLDPEEDTQYF.

The chain has TRBV18 and TRBJ2-7; 9 bases map to TRBD1. The J call is uncertain, as TRBJ2-1 better fits the DNA end. Germline V lookup: CDR1 KGHSH, CDR2 LQKENI. CDR3 length: 14 amino acids. CDR3 sequence: CASSPDRGSYEQFF. The DNA for the CDR3 is TGTGCCAGCTCACCGGACAGGGGCTCCTACGAGCAGTTCTTC.

There are many counts of this clonotype. V is TRBV2 and J is TRBJ1-2; 7 nucleotides match TRBD1. The V gene's germline CDR1 is SNHLY and CDR2 FYNNEI. The V segment lost 9 bases and the J segment 6 bases; nucleotides outside the gene matches: 16. The CDR3 length is 15 residues. In DNA form, the CDR3 reads TGTGCCAGTACAGGGGTCAGCCGACGACCCGATGGCTACACCTTC. Amino acids: CASTGVSRRPDGYTF. Complete variable domain (other parts from reference TRBV2 and TRBJ1-2): EPEVTQTPSHQVTQMGQEVILRCVPISNHLYFYWYRQILGQKVEFLVSFYNNEISEKSEIFDDQFSVERPDGSNFTLKIRSTKLEDSAMYFCASTGVSRRPDGYTFGSGTRLTVV.

This clonotype has at least ten counts. The chain couples TRBV7-2 to TRBJ2-1, with a weak D call TRBD2 (7 bases). CDR1 and CDR2 from the germline V gene are SGHTA and FQGNSA. V lost 5 bases to trimming and J lost 10 bases, with 15 bases between them. CDR3 length: 13 amino acids. The CDR3 DNA reads TGTGCCAGCAGCCCGCAGGGGAGGGGCGAGCAGTTCTTC. It specifies CASSPQGRGEQFF.

This chain connects TRBV7-2 to TRBJ2-1, with TRBD2 as a possible D gene (6 bases). The ends were cut back, 2 bases at V and 3 bases at J, with 20 bases in the middle. The CDR3 is made up of 18 amino acids. Germline values: CDR1 SGHTA, CDR2 FQGNSA. This CDR3 reads CASSLKAGLLRGYNEQFF. The CDR3 nucleotides read TGTGCCAGCAGCTTAAAAGCGGGCCTTTTAAGGGGCTACAATGAGCAGTTCTTC.

This clonotype occurred many times. V is TRBV2 and J is TRBJ2-5; D is ambiguous. V lost 4 bases to trimming and J lost 5 bases, with 5 bases between them. The CDR3 runs to 11 residues. Germline lookup yields CDR1 SNHLY and CDR2 FYNNEI. The DNA for the CDR3 is TGTGCCAGCAGTGTGTATGAGACCCAGTACTTC. It yields the protein CASSVYETQYF.

This clonotype has ten or more counts. The CDR3 coding sequence is TGTGCCAGCAGTCAATCCATCTCTGGGGCCAACGTCCTGACTTTC. Translated, it gives CASSQSISGANVLTF. V usage is TRBV28 and J usage is TRBJ2-6, with D unclear. Germline CDR1 and CDR2: MDHEN and SYDVKM. V lost 5 bases, J lost 0 bases, and 8 bases lay in between. This CDR3 region has 15 residues.

This clonotype was recorded at least ten times. This chain joins TRBV12-3 or TRBV12-4 and TRBJ2-5, with D perhaps matching TRBD1 (6 bases). With 5 bases removed from V and 6 bases from J, the gap between germline ends came to 10 bases. The CDR3 runs to 12 residues. Written as DNA, the CDR3 is TGTGCCAGCAGTCAACAGGGACAGACCCAGTACTTC. Amino acids: CASSQQGQTQYF.

This clonotype was counted many times. The chain links TRBV6-5 to TRBJ1-5; no firm D call. Deletions cut 3 bases from V and 4 bases from J, with 7 bases between. CDR1 and CDR2 (germline): MNHEY, SVGAGI. The CDR3 length is 13 residues. The CDR3 is CASSYVPNQPQHF. CDR3 sequence (DNA): TGTGCCAGCAGTTATGTCCCAAATCAGCCCCAGCATTTT.

This clonotype was observed a few times. V and J are TRBV30 and TRBJ2-7; possible D gene TRBD2, 5 bases. The CDR3 loop spans 11 amino acids. The V gene lost 5 bases and the J gene lost 5 bases, with 10 bases spanning the gap. The V gene's germline CDR1 is GTSNPN and CDR2 SVGIG (reference sequence). CDR3 nucleotides: TGTGCCTGGGGGAGCGGCCACGAGCAGTACTTC. Amino acids: CAWGSGHEQYF. Full variable domain (remainder filled in from reference TRBV30 and TRBJ2-7): SQTIHQWPATLVQPVGSPLSLECTVEGTSNPNLYWYRQAAGRGLQLLFYSVGIGQISSEVPQNLSASRPQDRQFILSSKKLLLSDSGFYLCAWGSGHEQYFGPGTRLTVT.

Details on this clonotype: A read error may explain this, as a much larger clone is one base away. The chain is built from TRBV20-1 and TRBJ1-1; the match to TRBD1 covers 7 bases. There are 12 residues in the CDR3. The germline V gene has CDR1 DFQATT and CDR2 SNEGSKA (reference sequence). This chain's CDR3 is CSAETGNLEALF. DNA for the CDR3: TGCAGTGCCGAGACAGGGAACCTTGAAGCTCTCTTT.

Only a few counts were recorded for this clonotype. A much larger clone sits a single nucleotide away, making a read error possible. J is TRBJ1-2 and V is TRBV7-2; 9 bases fit TRBD1. CDR3 length: 14 amino acids. Germline lookup yields CDR1 SGHTA and CDR2 FQGNSA. Losses at the gene ends were 5 bases for V and 9 bases for J; bases not matched to a gene: 10. In DNA, the CDR3 is TGTGCCAGCAGCCCCGGGACAGGGCTTAAGAGCTACACCTTC. It yields the protein CASSPGTGLKSYTF.

The CDR3 reads CATSSDRARGNQPQHF. In DNA, the CDR3 is TGTGCCACCAGCAGTGACAGGGCTAGGGGCAATCAGCCCCAGCATTTT. V gene TRBV15 combines with J gene TRBJ1-5; 7 bases agree with TRBD1. Germline loops: CDR1 LNHNV, CDR2 YYDKDF (reference sequence). The CDR3 is 16 amino acids. V lost 3 bases, J lost 2 bases, and 7 bases stayed unmatched.